Below are 14 T cell receptor beta chains sequenced from a single sample in a study of CD8 T cells in Susac syndrome (dated by TCRdb to the late 2010s). Library preparation used the immunoSEQ multiplex PCR assay. RNA was extracted using the RNeasy kit, and about 0.45 to 1 microgram was reverse transcribed with random hexamers. In TCRdb, the public reads were trimmed at Q25 with fastp and aligned with MiXCR, with productive beta chains retained. Each entry merges the rows of one CDR3 protein and shows their most common DNA and genes. The sample yields a few hundred thousand distinct CDR3 sequences; 92% were counted once. Clones ranked in the top ten supply about 0.063% of the sample. Sequenced input: CD4+ T cells from PBMCs. The receptor source for this set is a human donor with multiple sclerosis.

The chain couples TRBV12-3 or TRBV12-4 to TRBJ2-5; 8 nucleotides agree with TRBD1. The CDR3 runs 12 residues. The V gene end was trimmed by 5 bases and the J gene end by 5 bases; junction bases not matched to a gene: 1. DNA for the CDR3: TGTGCCAGCAGTGGACAGGGTGAGACCCAGTACTTC. This sequence encodes CASSGQGETQYF.

The chain couples TRBV9 to TRBJ2-5; no clear D gene. The V end lost 0 bases, the J end lost 1 base, and 10 bases lay between the germline ends. CDR1 and CDR2 (germline): SGDLS, YYNGEE. The CDR3 runs to 15 residues. The CDR3 loop reads CASSVVPGPQETQYF. CDR3 nucleotides: TGTGCCAGCAGCGTAGTACCCGGTCCCCAAGAGACCCAGTACTTC.

This chain connects TRBV3-1 to TRBJ1-2, with D perhaps matching TRBD1 (5 bases). V was shortened by 0 bases and J by 8 bases, with 13 bases between the two germline ends. The germline CDR1 and CDR2 sequences are LGHDT and YNNKEL (reference sequence). There are 14 residues in the CDR3. The CDR3 DNA reads TGTGCCAGCAGCCAAGATACCAGGGTGGTGGGCTACACCTTC. Amino acids: CASSQDTRVVGYTF. The full variable domain, its missing parts supplied by reference TRBV3-1 and TRBJ1-2, is DTAVSQTPKYLVTQMGNDKSIKCEQNLGHDTMYWYKQDSKKFLKIMFSYNNKELIINETVPNRFSPKSPDKAHLNLHINSLELGDSAVYFCASSQDTRVVGYTFGSGTRLTVV.

The chain has TRBV4-3 and TRBJ1-1; D remains unclear. Germline assignment: CDR1 LGHNA and CDR2 YSLEER. The CDR3 contains 14 residues. Trimming cost V 0 bases and J 6 bases, with 11 bases left between them. CDR3: CASSQDLDRSEAFF. CDR3 in DNA: TGCGCCAGCAGCCAAGATCTCGATAGGTCTGAAGCTTTCTTT.

The chain couples TRBV7-8 to TRBJ1-2; TRBD1 might be the D (6 bases). Germline values: CDR1 SGHVS, CDR2 FQNEAQ. The length of the CDR3 is 11 residues. Between the trimmed V and J ends, which lost 5 bases and 10 bases, there was a span of 11 bases. CDR3 sequence reads: CASSRGQIYTF. CDR3 DNA: TGTGCCAGCAGCAGAGGACAGATCTACACCTTC.

The rearrangement uses TRBV6-5 and TRBJ1-2, with 8 nucleotides matching TRBD1. The CDR3 length is 13 residues. The V segment lost 6 bases and the J segment 4 bases; nucleotides outside the gene matches: 4. Germline-derived CDR1 and CDR2 are MNHEY and SVGAGI. The DNA of the CDR3 is TGTGCCAGCAGCAGGACAGGGTTCTATGGCTACACCTTC. This sequence encodes CASSRTGFYGYTF.

V is TRBV2 and J is TRBJ2-5; perhaps D is TRBD1 or TRBD2 (5 bases each). V shed 7 bases and J shed 7 bases, with 19 bases lying between them. The CDR3 contains 14 residues. The germline CDR1 and CDR2 sequences are SNHLY and FYNNEI. In DNA form, the CDR3 reads TGTGCCAGCAATCTCCAGGGACCTCGGGGGACCCAGTACTTC. Translated: CASNLQGPRGTQYF.

The sample holds a few counts of this clonotype. The chain recombines TRBV6-1 with TRBJ2-4; D may be TRBD1 (5 bases). V lost 6 bases and J 2 bases, leaving 11 bases between the germline ends. There are 14 residues in the CDR3. Germline V lookup: CDR1 MNHNS, CDR2 SASEGT. The CDR3 is CASRDSQTKNIQYF. The CDR3 DNA reads as TGTGCCAGCAGAGACAGTCAGACCAAAAACATTCAGTACTTC.

The chain employs TRBV6-2 or TRBV6-3 and TRBJ2-5, with 11 positions matching TRBD2. CDR3 length: 16 amino acids. J gave up 0 bases and V 6 bases, and 6 bases lay outside the gene matches. Germline CDR1 reads MNHEY; CDR2 reads SVGEGT. CDR3 bases: TGTGCCAGCAGACCCCTAGCGGGGGGATACCAAGAGACCCAGTACTTC. Translated: CASRPLAGGYQETQYF.

The rearrangement joins TRBV30 to TRBJ2-2; D unresolved. The CDR3 contains 15 residues. Germline V CDR1 and CDR2: GTSNPN, SVGIG (reference sequence). V was pared by 2 bases and J by 4 bases, with 14 bases between. Written as DNA, the CDR3 is TGTGCCTGGAGTTATCGACGGCTGGGCACCGGGGAGCTGTTTTTT. This translates into CAWSYRRLGTGELFF.

This chain uses TRBV29-1 with TRBJ2-3, with unresolved D. Germline V CDR1 and CDR2: SQVTM, ANQGSEA. CDR3 size: 11 residues. V was shortened by 7 bases and J by 3 bases, with 8 bases between the two germline ends. The CDR3 protein is CSASETDTQYF. CDR3 DNA sequence: TGCAGCGCCTCAGAGACAGATACGCAGTATTTT.

V is TRBV7-2 and J is TRBJ2-5; a weak D match, TRBD2 (6 bases). The V and J ends lost 1 base and 1 base respectively, with 10 bases between them. CDR1 is SGHTA, CDR2 FQGNSA, per germline. The CDR3 is 15 amino acids. The CDR3 spells CASSLGPGVQETQYF. In nucleotides, the CDR3 is TGTGCCAGCAGCTTAGGGCCGGGGGTCCAAGAGACCCAGTACTTC.

The rearrangement uses TRBV28 and TRBJ1-2, with D unclear. Between the trimmed V and J ends, which lost 6 bases and 0 bases, there was a span of 2 bases. The germline V gene has CDR1 MDHEN and CDR2 SYDVKM. The CDR3 runs to 11 residues. The DNA of the CDR3 is TGTGCCAGCAGATCTAACTATGGCTACACCTTC. It translates to CASRSNYGYTF.

This chain links TRBV7-2 with TRBJ1-1; D gene unclear. V lost 5 bases, J lost 1 base, and 14 bases lay in between. CDR3 length: 15 residues. The V gene's germline CDR1 is SGHTA and CDR2 FQGNSA. In nucleotides, the CDR3 is TGTGCCAGCAGCCTACCGGGTAGACCGAACACTGAAGCTTTCTTT. This codes for CASSLPGRPNTEAFF. Filled out from reference TRBV7-2 and TRBJ1-1, the complete variable domain reads GAGVSQSPSNKVTEKGKDVELRCDPISGHTALYWYRQSLGQGLEFLIYFQGNSAPDKSGLPSDRFSAERTGGSVSTLTIQRTQQEDSAVYLCASSLPGRPNTEAFFGQGTRLTVV.